A single sample gave rise to the 12 T cell receptor beta chains below, sequenced in a study of blood T cell repertoires in COVID-19. The assay was immunoSEQ multiplex PCR, and TCRdb's table has in-frame clones only and misses some. The table has a few hundred thousand clones, 70% to 90% seen once. The sequencing input was PBMCs or T cells enriched from blood (not recorded which). These TCRs come from a man under 40 who had recovered from COVID-19.

This chain links TRBV12-3 or TRBV12-4 with TRBJ1-5; possible D gene TRBD1, 5 bases. The CDR3 consists of 13 residues. Trimming shortened V by 5 bases and J by 4 bases, and 9 bases separated the two germline ends. DNA of the CDR3: TGTGCCAGCAGTGACGGGGGTAATCAGCCCCAGCATTTT. It codes for CASSDGGNQPQHF.

V usage is TRBV28 and J usage is TRBJ2-3, with a possible D match to TRBD2 (5 bases). Trimming cost V 5 bases and J 0 bases, with 15 bases left between them. The CDR3 has 16 amino acids. Germline V gives CDR1 MDHEN, CDR2 SYDVKM. Written as DNA, the CDR3 is TGTGCCAGCAGTACCCTAGCCCATTTTAGCACAGATACGCAGTATTTT. Protein: CASSTLAHFSTDTQYF.

The chain couples TRBV6-5 to TRBJ2-7; 9 bases map to TRBD1. This CDR3 is built from 14 residues. V was pared by 6 bases and J by 6 bases, with 9 bases of the junction left unmatched. Per the germline V gene, CDR1 is MNHEY and CDR2 is SVGAGI. The CDR3 sequence: CASRKPGQGFEQYF. CDR3 DNA sequence: TGTGCCAGCAGAAAACCGGGACAGGGATTCGAGCAGTACTTC.

The chain employs TRBV12-3 or TRBV12-4 and TRBJ1-1, with 7 bases matching TRBD1. This CDR3 is 13 amino acids long. Trimming removed 8 bases from V and 1 base from J; junction bases left unmatched: 4. CDR3 amino acids: CASGRGKNTEAFF. DNA for the CDR3: TGTGCCAGCGGCAGGGGGAAGAACACTGAAGCTTTCTTT.

V usage is TRBV9 and J usage is TRBJ2-7, with a possible D match to TRBD2 (7 bases). V lost 0 bases, J lost 0 bases, and 10 bases lay in between. Germline lookup yields CDR1 SGDLS and CDR2 YYNGEE. The CDR3 contains 15 residues. This CDR3 is CASSVGGGNSYEQYF. For the CDR3, the DNA is TGTGCCAGCAGCGTAGGGGGGGGCAACTCCTACGAGCAGTACTTC.

The V gene is TRBV4-3, the J gene TRBJ2-3; D unclear. Germline lookup yields CDR1 LGHNA and CDR2 YSLEER. The CDR3 is 15 amino acids. V shed 1 base and J shed 0 bases, with 8 bases lying between them. The CDR3 DNA sequence: TGCGCCAGCAGCCAAGGTCCCCGGAGCACAGATACGCAGTATTTT. This codes for CASSQGPRSTDTQYF.

The rearrangement uses TRBV27 and TRBJ1-1, with D tentatively TRBD1 (5 bases). Germline V gives CDR1 MNHEY, CDR2 SMNVEV (reference sequence). CDR3 length: 13 amino acids. V dropped 0 bases and J dropped 11 bases, with 13 bases sitting between them. The DNA for the CDR3 is TGTGCCAGCAGTTTATCGTCGACGGGGGAGGCTTTCTTT. It encodes CASSLSSTGEAFF.

The rearrangement joins TRBV3-1 (or the pseudogene TRBV3-2) to TRBJ1-1; D perhaps matches TRBD1 (6 bases). Germline CDR1 LGHDT, CDR2 YNNKEL (reference sequence). The CDR3 sequence is 15 residues long. The V end was cut by 0 bases, the J end by 7 bases, with 15 bases between. The CDR3 sequence is CASSQDPWDKSEAFF. In DNA, the CDR3 is TGTGCCAGCAGCCAAGATCCGTGGGACAAGAGTGAAGCTTTCTTT.

The rearrangement joins TRBV3-1 (or the pseudogene TRBV3-2) to TRBJ2-3; 8 bases agree with TRBD1. Germline assignment: CDR1 LGHDT and CDR2 YNNKEL (reference sequence). V lost 3 bases and J lost 2; bases outside the gene matches: 7. This CDR3 is built from 16 residues. CDR3: CASSQARGPFTDTQYF. CDR3 coding DNA: TGTGCCAGCAGCCAGGCCAGGGGGCCTTTCACAGATACGCAGTATTTT.

The chain carries TRBV3-1 (or the pseudogene TRBV3-2) and TRBJ1-1, with D perhaps matching TRBD1 (6 bases). CDR3 length equals 17 residues. Trimming cost V 0 bases and J 0 bases, with 14 bases left between them. Germline values: CDR1 LGHDT, CDR2 YNNKEL (reference sequence). The CDR3 loop is CASSQERPGHLNTEAFF. The CDR3, as DNA: TGTGCCAGCAGCCAAGAACGACCGGGACACTTGAACACTGAAGCTTTCTTT.

Only one count was recorded for this clone. The V call is TRBV6-4, the J call TRBJ1-2; D possibly corresponds to TRBD1 (6 bases). V was shortened by 6 bases and J by 8 bases, with 25 bases between the two germline ends. The CDR3 consists of 16 residues. Germline assignment: CDR1 MRHNA and CDR2 SNTAGT. The chain's CDR3 is CASRDSRQAVYGGYTF. DNA of the CDR3: TGTGCCAGCAGGGACAGTAGACAGGCTGTTTATGGGGGCTACACCTTC.

The chain links TRBV5-5 to TRBJ1-2; D is possibly TRBD1 (5 bases). Germline assignment: CDR1 SGHKS and CDR2 YYEKEE (reference sequence). With 0 bases removed from V and 7 bases from J, the gap between germline ends came to 7 bases. This CDR3 comprises 12 residues. The chain's CDR3 is CASSLAGGGYTF. The CDR3 bases are TGTGCCAGCAGCTTGGCCGGGGGTGGCTACACCTTC. Full variable domain (remainder filled in from reference TRBV5-5 and TRBJ1-2): DAGVTQSPTHLIKTRGQQVTLRCSPISGHKSVSWYQQVLGQGPQFIFQYYEKEERGRGNFPDRFSARQFPNYSSELNVNALLLGDSALYLCASSLAGGGYTFGSGTRLTVV.